The rows below give T cell receptor beta chains drawn from one sample of a study of T cell repertoires in aging, cancer and after chemotherapy. TCRdb re-called the multiplex PCR reads with MiXCR, one entry per CDR3 protein. The data hold about 11,000 distinct CDR3 sequences, with 25% to 30% observed a single time. The sequencing input was blood. The receptors derive from a human donor in good health. The CDR3 runs from the conserved cysteine through the conserved F or W. Fields, in order: J gene, D gene, V gene, clone size, CDR3 DNA, CDR3 protein. The D gene is left open where the match is weak. Clone size appears in some rows only: once, few, many, or a class for an expanded clone.

j_call: TRBJ1-2; d_call: -; v_call: TRBV30; clone_size: -; cdr3_nt: TGTGCCTGGAGTGTAGTCGGGACCGATTCTTTAGGGAACTATGGCTACACCTTC; cdr3_aa: CAWSVVGTDSLGNYGYTF
j_call: TRBJ1-3; d_call: TRBD1; v_call: TRBV14; clone_size: -; cdr3_nt: TGTGCCAGCGGACAGGTCTCTGGAAACACCATATATTTT; cdr3_aa: CASGQVSGNTIYF
j_call: TRBJ1-2; d_call: -; v_call: TRBV10-3; clone_size: medium-sized; cdr3_nt: TGTGCCATCAGTAGAGGGACTAACTATGGCTACACCTTC; cdr3_aa: CAISRGTNYGYTF
j_call: TRBJ1-4; d_call: -; v_call: TRBV6-4; clone_size: -; cdr3_nt: TGTGCCAGCAGTGACAGGTTCTCAACTAATGAAAAACTGTTTTTT; cdr3_aa: CASSDRFSTNEKLFF
j_call: TRBJ2-3; d_call: TRBD2; v_call: TRBV7-6; clone_size: few; cdr3_nt: TGTGCCAGCAGTGGGGGGCGGACTAGCGGTAGCACAGATACGCAGTATTTT; cdr3_aa: CASSGGRTSGSTDTQYF
j_call: TRBJ2-4; d_call: TRBD1; v_call: TRBV11-2; clone_size: -; cdr3_nt: TGTGCCAGCAGGGACAGGGGGCTAGCCAAAAACATTCAGTACTTC; cdr3_aa: CASRDRGLAKNIQYF
j_call: TRBJ1-2; d_call: TRBD1; v_call: TRBV29-1; clone_size: medium-sized; cdr3_nt: TGCAGCGTTGTGGGTTGGTCGGGACAGGGGGCTCATGGCTACACCTTC; cdr3_aa: CSVVGWSGQGAHGYTF
j_call: TRBJ1-4; d_call: -; v_call: TRBV20-1; clone_size: -; cdr3_nt: TGCAGTGCCGCAAACTATCGGGACGCGGGTGAAAAACTGTTTTTT; cdr3_aa: CSAANYRDAGEKLFF
j_call: TRBJ1-5; d_call: TRBD1; v_call: TRBV28; clone_size: few; cdr3_nt: TGTGCCAGCAGTTTAATGGGACAGGGGAATCAGCCCCAGCATTTT; cdr3_aa: CASSLMGQGNQPQHF
j_call: TRBJ2-5; d_call: TRBD1; v_call: TRBV18; clone_size: -; cdr3_nt: TGTGCCAGCTTACCAAGGACAGGCCAAGAGACCCAGTACTTC; cdr3_aa: CASLPRTGQETQYF
j_call: TRBJ1-5; d_call: -; v_call: TRBV20-1; clone_size: few; cdr3_nt: TGCAGTGCTCAAGGGGGGGGGGCAGCCAATCAGCCCCAGCATTTT; cdr3_aa: CSAQGGGAANQPQHF
j_call: TRBJ1-1; d_call: -; v_call: TRBV19; clone_size: few; cdr3_nt: TGTGCCAGTAGTACGGTCGGGCGTTGGAACACTGAAGCTTTCTTT; cdr3_aa: CASSTVGRWNTEAFF
j_call: TRBJ2-5; d_call: TRBD1; v_call: TRBV29-1; clone_size: few; cdr3_nt: TGCAGCGTTCCTCGGACAGGAGAGACCCAGTACTTC; cdr3_aa: CSVPRTGETQYF
j_call: TRBJ2-7; d_call: -; v_call: TRBV7-9; clone_size: -; cdr3_nt: TGTGCCAGCAGCCAAGACACAGGGAACTACGAGCAGTACTTC; cdr3_aa: CASSQDTGNYEQYF
j_call: TRBJ2-2; d_call: TRBD2; v_call: TRBV5-1; clone_size: -; cdr3_nt: TGTGCCAGCAGCCTCCTAGCGAGCGGGAGGAACACCGGGGAGCTGTTTTTT; cdr3_aa: CASSLLASGRNTGELFF
j_call: TRBJ2-3; d_call: -; v_call: TRBV12-3/TRBV12-4; clone_size: few; cdr3_nt: TGTGCCAGCACGATGTTACTAGTGACACGCACAGATACGCAGTATTTT; cdr3_aa: CASTMLLVTRTDTQYF
j_call: TRBJ2-2; d_call: TRBD2; v_call: TRBV6-2/TRBV6-3; clone_size: few; cdr3_nt: TGTGCCGGTCGACTAGCGGGAGGTTCCGGGGAGCTGTTTTTT; cdr3_aa: CAGRLAGGSGELFF
j_call: TRBJ2-1; d_call: -; v_call: TRBV28; clone_size: -; cdr3_nt: TGTGCCAGCAGAAAAACTAGCTCAGGAGAGCAGTTCTTC; cdr3_aa: CASRKTSSGEQFF
j_call: TRBJ1-2; d_call: -; v_call: TRBV5-1; clone_size: -; cdr3_nt: TGCGCCAGCAGCCGGGATTTCGGTGGCTACACCTTC; cdr3_aa: CASSRDFGGYTF
j_call: TRBJ2-7; d_call: TRBD1; v_call: TRBV29-1; clone_size: medium-sized; cdr3_nt: TGCAGCGTTGACCCGACAGGGAGTGGCTACGAGCAGTACTTC; cdr3_aa: CSVDPTGSGYEQYF
j_call: TRBJ2-3; d_call: -; v_call: TRBV5-1; clone_size: -; cdr3_nt: TGCGCCAGCAGCGGGTCTCCTCTCCACACAGATACGCAGTATTTT; cdr3_aa: CASSGSPLHTDTQYF
j_call: TRBJ2-1; d_call: TRBD1; v_call: TRBV28; clone_size: -; cdr3_nt: TGTGCCAGCAGTTTCTTCTCGGGACAGGGGGTCGAGCAGTTCTTC; cdr3_aa: CASSFFSGQGVEQFF
j_call: TRBJ2-1; d_call: -; v_call: TRBV6-5; clone_size: few; cdr3_nt: TGTGCCAGCAGACCCTCCTACAATGAGCAGTTCTTC; cdr3_aa: CASRPSYNEQFF
j_call: TRBJ2-7; d_call: TRBD2; v_call: TRBV4-1; clone_size: -; cdr3_nt: TGCGCCAGCGGGGTGTGGCGGGAGGCCTCCTACGAGCAGTACTTC; cdr3_aa: CASGVWREASYEQYF
j_call: TRBJ2-1; d_call: TRBD2; v_call: TRBV6-1; clone_size: -; cdr3_nt: TGTGCCACCCTGCCTAGCGGGGGGGGCTCCTACAATGAGCAGTTCTTC; cdr3_aa: CATLPSGGGSYNEQFF
j_call: TRBJ1-6; d_call: TRBD1; v_call: TRBV6-5; clone_size: -; cdr3_nt: TGTGCCAGCACCGGGGGACAGGGAGTAAATAATTCACCCCTCCACTTT; cdr3_aa: CASTGGQGVNNSPLHF
j_call: TRBJ2-7; d_call: TRBD1; v_call: TRBV18; clone_size: few; cdr3_nt: TGTGCCAGCTCACCAGTGGGACAGGGTACCGAGCAGTACTTC; cdr3_aa: CASSPVGQGTEQYF
j_call: TRBJ1-1; d_call: TRBD1; v_call: TRBV12-3/TRBV12-4; clone_size: few; cdr3_nt: TGTGCCAGCAGTTTAAGCCAGGGGGTCTCTGAAGCTTTCTTT; cdr3_aa: CASSLSQGVSEAFF
j_call: TRBJ2-7; d_call: -; v_call: TRBV30; clone_size: -; cdr3_nt: TGTGCCTGGGGGGGCGGATACTACGAGCAGTACTTC; cdr3_aa: CAWGGGYYEQYF
j_call: TRBJ2-7; d_call: TRBD1; v_call: TRBV6-5; clone_size: medium-sized; cdr3_nt: TGTGCCAGCAGTTATTTCGGACAGGGTGCCTACGAGCAGTACTTC; cdr3_aa: CASSYFGQGAYEQYF
j_call: TRBJ1-1; d_call: -; v_call: TRBV7-2; clone_size: -; cdr3_nt: TGTGCCAGCAGCTGCCGCACTGAAGCTTTCTTT; cdr3_aa: CASSCRTEAFF
j_call: TRBJ2-7; d_call: -; v_call: TRBV24-1; clone_size: -; cdr3_nt: TGTGCCACCAGTGACCCATCGACACCACGGGGCGAGCAGTACTTC; cdr3_aa: CATSDPSTPRGEQYF
j_call: TRBJ2-3; d_call: -; v_call: TRBV11-1; clone_size: -; cdr3_nt: TGTGCCAGCAGCTTACTGACCGGGGGGCCCAGCACAGATACGCAGTATTTT; cdr3_aa: CASSLLTGGPSTDTQYF
j_call: TRBJ2-3; d_call: TRBD2; v_call: TRBV7-2; clone_size: medium-sized; cdr3_nt: TGTGCCAGCAGCATAGGACTAGCGGGGACGCGTGATTTT; cdr3_aa: CASSIGLAGTRDF
j_call: TRBJ1-2; d_call: -; v_call: TRBV29-1; clone_size: medium-sized; cdr3_nt: TGCAGCGCCTCGACAGGACCGAAAGGTGGCTACACCTTC; cdr3_aa: CSASTGPKGGYTF
j_call: TRBJ1-1; d_call: -; v_call: TRBV7-9; clone_size: few; cdr3_nt: TGTGCCAGCAGCCGGACCCCAGGGGACACTGAAGCTTTCTTT; cdr3_aa: CASSRTPGDTEAFF
j_call: TRBJ1-2; d_call: -; v_call: TRBV7-2; clone_size: few; cdr3_nt: TGTGCCAGCAGCTTAACCCCTGAAGGGTCCCGACTATATGGCTACACCTTC; cdr3_aa: CASSLTPEGSRLYGYTF